The sequence of this T cell receptor beta chain was determined in a study of OX40 agonist ivuxolimab in advanced cancers. Data came from immunoSEQ multiplex PCR; TCRdb stores just in-frame clones and leaves some out. The sample records around 80,000 clones, about 88% being singletons. V dropped 3 bases and J dropped 5 bases, with 8 bases sitting between them. Germline values: CDR1 DFQATT, CDR2 SNEGSKA (reference sequence). This CDR3 spans 11 amino acids. It was autoimmune disease history or systemic immunosuppression that excluded patients. The V and J genes are TRBV20-1 and TRBJ2-7; D remains unclear. The material sequenced was CD4+ or CD8+ T cells sorted from blood, taken in a trial of the OX40 agonist ivuxolimab. The TCR originated in an adult with an advanced solid tumor such as melanoma, head and neck, liver or kidney cancer. In nucleotides, the CDR3 is TGCAGTGCTAGTAGGGTCCACGAGCAGTACTTC. Translation gives CSASRVHEQYF.